This record looks at one T cell receptor beta chain sequence and its context. Germline values: CDR1 SGHDT, CDR2 YYEEEE. The CDR3 totals 16 residues. V lost 1 base, J lost 0 bases, and 10 bases lay in between. This sample is part of a study of blood T cells in healthy people across ages. A second PCR of about 7 to 11 cycles used a sample-barcoded 5' primer and a J-beta primer mix. Each CDR3 protein gets one entry after TCRdb re-called the 5' RACE reads with MiXCR. Of about 2 million distinct CDR3 sequences in the sample, less than 50% are singletons; the top ten hold more than 2%. This chain uses TRBV5-6 with TRBJ2-2; no firm D call. Sequencing was done on a sample of blood. The receptor was isolated from a woman between 40 and 50 years old in good health. CDR3 DNA: TGTGCCAGCAGCTTGATTGTGGGGTCGAACACCGGGGAGCTGTTTTTT. Translating it yields CASSLIVGSNTGELFF.